This TCR beta chain was recorded in a study of T cell responses to AZD1222 COVID-19 vaccine. CDR1 SEHNR and CDR2 FQNEAQ come from the germline V gene (reference sequence). V was clipped by 5 bases and J by 4 bases; unmatched bases: 4. CDR3 length equals 16 residues. Sequencing used immunoSEQ multiplex PCR; TCRdb keeps in-frame clones, though not all of them. The sample has around 130,000 clones; 90% to 95% are singletons. This clone was counted once. The material sequenced was peripheral blood, taken on day 0 of AZD1222 vaccination. This sequence originates from an adult in good health. This sequence joins TRBV7-9 and TRBJ2-1; 14 bases align to TRBD2. Written as DNA, the CDR3 is TGTGCCAGCAGCCCCCGACTAGCGGGAGGGTACAATGAGCAGTTCTTC. It translates to CASSPRLAGGYNEQFF.